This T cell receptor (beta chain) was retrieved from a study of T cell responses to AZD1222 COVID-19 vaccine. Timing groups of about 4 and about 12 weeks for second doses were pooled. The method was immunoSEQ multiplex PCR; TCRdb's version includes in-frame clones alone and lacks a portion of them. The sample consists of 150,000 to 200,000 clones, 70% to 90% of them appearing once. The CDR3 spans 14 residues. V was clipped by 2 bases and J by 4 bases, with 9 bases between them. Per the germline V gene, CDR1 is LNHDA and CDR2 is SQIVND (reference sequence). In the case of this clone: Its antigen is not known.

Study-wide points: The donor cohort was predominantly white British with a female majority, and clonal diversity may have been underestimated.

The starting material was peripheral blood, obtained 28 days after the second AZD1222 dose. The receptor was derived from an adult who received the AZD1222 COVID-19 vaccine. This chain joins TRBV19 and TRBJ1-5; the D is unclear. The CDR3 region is CASSISGGNQPQHF. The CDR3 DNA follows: TGTGCCAGTAGTATAAGTGGCGGGAATCAGCCCCAGCATTTT.